The rows below give T cell receptor beta chains drawn from one sample of a study of monozygotic twins with inflammatory bowel disease. Using the 5' RACE reads, TCRdb records one entry per CDR3 protein without DNA. The sample totals roughly 100,000 distinct CDR3 sequences. The sequencing sample was made of blood. These receptors were obtained from a human donor with ulcerative colitis or Crohn's disease, or a healthy co-twin of an affected twin (not recorded which). Both conserved end residues are part of each CDR3.

V gene: TRBV6-1; J gene: TRBJ2-1; CDR3 protein: CASMADRGIFNEQFF
V gene: TRBV5-1; J gene: TRBJ1-2; CDR3 protein: CASSRDSRGYTF
V gene: TRBV7-6; J gene: TRBJ2-3; CDR3 protein: CASSLAGGPGDTQYF
V gene: TRBV18; J gene: TRBJ1-1; CDR3 protein: CASSPDTEAFF
V gene: TRBV7-2; J gene: TRBJ2-2; CDR3 protein: CASSLRTGQNTGELFF
V gene: TRBV7-2; J gene: TRBJ1-5; CDR3 protein: CASSLGPRDQPQHF
V gene: TRBV6-5; J gene: TRBJ2-7; CDR3 protein: CASRPEGTRFPYEQYF
V gene: TRBV5-1; J gene: TRBJ1-3; CDR3 protein: CASSTGRDGNTIYF
V gene: TRBV18; J gene: TRBJ2-3; CDR3 protein: CASSPLRGGDTDTQYF
V gene: TRBV6-2/TRBV6-3; J gene: TRBJ2-7; CDR3 protein: CASSRLAGERYEQYF
V gene: TRBV6-4; J gene: TRBJ2-3; CDR3 protein: CASSEEAGASTDTQYF
V gene: TRBV28; J gene: TRBJ2-5; CDR3 protein: CASSPAGGPYDQYF
V gene: TRBV28; J gene: TRBJ1-3; CDR3 protein: CASSLLPSSGNTIYF
V gene: TRBV30; J gene: TRBJ1-1; CDR3 protein: CAWNQPGQGARGTEAFF
V gene: TRBV7-2; J gene: TRBJ2-7; CDR3 protein: CASSSQGQNYYEQYF
V gene: TRBV7-2; J gene: TRBJ2-5; CDR3 protein: CASSLGIASGQETQYF
V gene: TRBV29-1; J gene: TRBJ1-2; CDR3 protein: CSVYGTGGGYTF
V gene: TRBV6-6; J gene: TRBJ1-6; CDR3 protein: CASSITGQNSPLHF
V gene: TRBV6-5; J gene: TRBJ2-7; CDR3 protein: CASSYSPGGGYSYEQYF
V gene: TRBV11-2; J gene: TRBJ2-4; CDR3 protein: CASSPRLAGVRAKNIQYF
V gene: TRBV11-2; J gene: TRBJ1-2; CDR3 protein: CASSLDGYGYTF
V gene: TRBV12-3/TRBV12-4; J gene: TRBJ2-5; CDR3 protein: CASSPRQGGETQYF
V gene: TRBV20-1; J gene: TRBJ2-1; CDR3 protein: CSARKLQNYNEQFF
V gene: TRBV10-2; J gene: TRBJ2-2; CDR3 protein: CASNNPGQGAGELFF
V gene: TRBV12-3/TRBV12-4; J gene: TRBJ1-6; CDR3 protein: CASSLLSYNSPLHF
V gene: TRBV27; J gene: TRBJ2-3; CDR3 protein: CASRFSGGGDTQYF
V gene: TRBV5-1; J gene: TRBJ1-4; CDR3 protein: CASSGGTEPSTNEKLFF
V gene: TRBV7-9; J gene: TRBJ2-7; CDR3 protein: CASSRASYEQYF
V gene: TRBV12-3/TRBV12-4; J gene: TRBJ2-7; CDR3 protein: CASRRGSSTYEQYF
V gene: TRBV18; J gene: TRBJ1-2; CDR3 protein: CASSPGREDYGYTF
V gene: TRBV18; J gene: TRBJ1-1; CDR3 protein: CASSPLTVNTEAFF
V gene: TRBV9; J gene: TRBJ2-3; CDR3 protein: CASSVLTSGSTDTQYF
V gene: TRBV6-1; J gene: TRBJ2-1; CDR3 protein: CASRIITGGNEQFF
V gene: TRBV12-3/TRBV12-4; J gene: TRBJ2-3; CDR3 protein: CASMKGLTDTQYF
V gene: TRBV5-1; J gene: TRBJ2-1; CDR3 protein: CASSEYNEQFF
V gene: TRBV6-5; J gene: TRBJ2-1; CDR3 protein: CASSYSRTGVNEQFF
V gene: TRBV12-3/TRBV12-4; J gene: TRBJ1-2; CDR3 protein: CASSLRDRVGYTF
V gene: TRBV29-1; J gene: TRBJ2-3; CDR3 protein: CSVRGTAGEDSTDTQYF
V gene: TRBV5-1; J gene: TRBJ2-2; CDR3 protein: CASSSGLAGEVTGELFF
V gene: TRBV27; J gene: TRBJ1-5; CDR3 protein: CASSLMSGGGSNQPQHF
V gene: TRBV11-1; J gene: TRBJ2-6; CDR3 protein: CASSARTGGTSGANVLTF
V gene: TRBV18; J gene: TRBJ2-5; CDR3 protein: CASSLQGRETQYF
V gene: TRBV20-1; J gene: TRBJ2-7; CDR3 protein: CSPSGGQSYEQYF
V gene: TRBV11-3; J gene: TRBJ2-1; CDR3 protein: CASSYSTGTSRYNEQFF
V gene: TRBV27; J gene: TRBJ2-7; CDR3 protein: CASGTGRYEQYF
V gene: TRBV7-3; J gene: TRBJ2-5; CDR3 protein: CASSLSSWSETQYF
V gene: TRBV20-1; J gene: TRBJ2-7; CDR3 protein: CSARPLGTGAYEQYF
V gene: TRBV20-1; J gene: TRBJ2-4; CDR3 protein: CSASFWTTKNIQYF
V gene: TRBV6-1; J gene: TRBJ2-6; CDR3 protein: CASGGGSAGANVLTF
V gene: TRBV18; J gene: TRBJ1-2; CDR3 protein: CASSPDPQGGGYGYTF
V gene: TRBV5-6; J gene: TRBJ2-7; CDR3 protein: CASSGVADTYEQYF
V gene: TRBV20-1; J gene: TRBJ2-4; CDR3 protein: CSAAPGLLAKNIQYF
V gene: TRBV18; J gene: TRBJ2-1; CDR3 protein: CASSPLRRSSYNEQFF